Shown below are 3 T cell receptor beta chains from a single sample sequenced in a study of T-cell memory formation after mild COVID-19 (dated by TCRdb to the early 2020s). The library relied on 5' RACE. Sequencing was carried out with an Illumina NovaSeq 6000. TCRdb ran its own pipeline on the public reads, namely fastp trimming at Q25 and MiXCR clone calling, and kept in-frame beta chains. Rows merge per CDR3 protein into single entries with the most common DNA and genes. A total of some 110,000 distinct CDR3 sequences appear in this sample, more than 15% of them only once. The ten largest clones capture 25% to 30% of the sample. Sample: PBMCs or a T cell subset sorted from them (not recorded which). The receptors derive from an adult woman who had mild COVID-19 (a few samples of this study predate the infection). The sample titles of this study are shuffled in the database, so cell type and time point are left out; the donor was told from shared clones.

There are a few counts of this clonotype. The chain carries TRBV20-1 and TRBJ2-7; D unresolved. Deletions cut 5 bases from V and 3 bases from J, with 20 bases between. The CDR3 length is 15 residues. Germline values: CDR1 DFQATT, CDR2 SNEGSKA (reference sequence). For the CDR3, the DNA is TGCAGTGCTCGACTCCAGGCAGCCAACGACTACGAGCAGTACTTC. This translates into CSARLQAANDYEQYF.

This clonotype came up once. This chain uses TRBV12-3 or TRBV12-4 with TRBJ2-5, with TRBD2 matching 14 bases. This CDR3 spans 19 amino acids. The J segment lost 4 bases and the V segment lost 2 bases, leaving 12 bases of the junction unmatched. This CDR3 is CASSLQGLAGEISGETQYF. The CDR3 DNA is TGTGCCAGCAGTTTACAGGGACTAGCGGGAGAGATTTCGGGAGAGACCCAGTACTTC.

This clonotype was observed a few times. This chain connects TRBV7-2 to TRBJ2-1; tentative D call: TRBD2 (5 bases). The CDR3 runs to 14 residues. Germline CDR1 reads SGHTA; CDR2 reads FQGNSA. V was cut by 1 base and J by 3 bases, with 7 bases left in between. CDR3 nucleotide sequence: TGTGCCAGCAGCTTAGGAGGGTACTACAATGAGCAGTTCTTC. Its translation: CASSLGGYYNEQFF.